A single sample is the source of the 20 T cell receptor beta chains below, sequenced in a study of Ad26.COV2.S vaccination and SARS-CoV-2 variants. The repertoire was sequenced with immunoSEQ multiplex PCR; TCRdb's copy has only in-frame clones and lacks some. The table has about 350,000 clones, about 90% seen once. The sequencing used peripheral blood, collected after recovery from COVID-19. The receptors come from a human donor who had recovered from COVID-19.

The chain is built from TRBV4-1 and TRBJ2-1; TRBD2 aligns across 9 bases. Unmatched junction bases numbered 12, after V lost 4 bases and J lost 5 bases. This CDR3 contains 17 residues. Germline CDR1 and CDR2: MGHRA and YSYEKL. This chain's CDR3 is CASSPTGAGGLDNEQFF. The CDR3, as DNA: TGCGCCAGCAGCCCCACCGGGGCGGGGGGGCTGGACAATGAGCAGTTCTTC.

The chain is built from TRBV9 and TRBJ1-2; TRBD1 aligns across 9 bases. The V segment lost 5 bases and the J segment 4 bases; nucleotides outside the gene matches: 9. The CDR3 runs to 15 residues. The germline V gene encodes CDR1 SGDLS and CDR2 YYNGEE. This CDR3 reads CASRETGGEGYGYTF. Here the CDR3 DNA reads TGTGCCAGCAGGGAAACAGGGGGCGAAGGCTATGGCTACACCTTC.

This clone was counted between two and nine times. The CDR3 loop reads CASSLNTNSGNTIYF. In nucleotides, the CDR3 is TGTGCCAGCAGCTTGAACACCAACTCTGGAAACACCATATATTTT. The chain links TRBV7-6 to TRBJ1-3; D uncertain. The CDR3 is 15 amino acids. Germline V gene lookup returns CDR1 SGHVS and CDR2 FNYEAQ. Trimming cost V 3 bases and J 0 bases, with 9 bases left between them.

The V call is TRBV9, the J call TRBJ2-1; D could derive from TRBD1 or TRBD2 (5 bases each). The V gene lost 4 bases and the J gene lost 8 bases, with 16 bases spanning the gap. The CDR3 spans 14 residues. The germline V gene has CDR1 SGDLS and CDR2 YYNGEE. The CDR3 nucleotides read TGTGCCAGCAGCCCGAGGGCGCGAGGGGATGAGCAGTTCTTC. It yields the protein CASSPRARGDEQFF.

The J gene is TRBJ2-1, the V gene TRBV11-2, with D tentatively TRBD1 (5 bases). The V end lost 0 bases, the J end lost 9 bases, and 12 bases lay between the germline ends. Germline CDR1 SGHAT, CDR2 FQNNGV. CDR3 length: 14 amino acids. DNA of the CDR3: TGTGCCAGCAGCTTAGAAGGCAGGGTGGGTGAGCAGTTCTTC. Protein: CASSLEGRVGEQFF.

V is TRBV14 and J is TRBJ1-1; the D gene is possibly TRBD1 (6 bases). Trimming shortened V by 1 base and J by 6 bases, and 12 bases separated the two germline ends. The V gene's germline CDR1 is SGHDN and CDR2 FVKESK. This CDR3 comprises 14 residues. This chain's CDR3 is CASSQVRGFAEAFF. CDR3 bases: TGTGCCAGCAGCCAAGTTAGGGGGTTCGCTGAAGCTTTCTTT.

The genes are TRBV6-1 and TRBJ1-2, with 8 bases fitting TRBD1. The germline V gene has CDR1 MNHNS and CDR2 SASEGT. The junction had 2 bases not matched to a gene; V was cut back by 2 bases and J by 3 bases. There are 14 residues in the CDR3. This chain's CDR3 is CASSEQGADYGYTF. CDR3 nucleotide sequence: TGTGCCAGCAGTGAACAGGGGGCCGACTATGGCTACACCTTC.

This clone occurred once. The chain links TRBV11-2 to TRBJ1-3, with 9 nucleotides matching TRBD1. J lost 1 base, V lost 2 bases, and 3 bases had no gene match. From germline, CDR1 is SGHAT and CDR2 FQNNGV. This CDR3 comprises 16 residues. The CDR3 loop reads CASSLNRGLSGNTIYF. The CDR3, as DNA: TGTGCCAGCAGCTTAAACAGGGGGCTTTCTGGAAACACCATATATTTT.

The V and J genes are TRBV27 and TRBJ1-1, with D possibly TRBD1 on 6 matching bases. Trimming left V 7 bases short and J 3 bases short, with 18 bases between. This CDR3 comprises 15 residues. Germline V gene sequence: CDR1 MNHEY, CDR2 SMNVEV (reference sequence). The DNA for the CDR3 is TGTGCCAGCATTTCTTATGGGGGCTTGGACACTGAAGCTTTCTTT. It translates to CASISYGGLDTEAFF.

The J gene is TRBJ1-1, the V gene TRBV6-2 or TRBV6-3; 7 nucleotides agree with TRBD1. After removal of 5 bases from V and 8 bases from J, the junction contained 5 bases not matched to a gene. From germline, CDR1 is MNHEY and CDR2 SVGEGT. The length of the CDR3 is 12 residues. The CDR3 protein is CASSRQGLEAFF. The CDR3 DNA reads TGTGCCAGCAGTCGACAGGGCCTGGAAGCTTTCTTT.

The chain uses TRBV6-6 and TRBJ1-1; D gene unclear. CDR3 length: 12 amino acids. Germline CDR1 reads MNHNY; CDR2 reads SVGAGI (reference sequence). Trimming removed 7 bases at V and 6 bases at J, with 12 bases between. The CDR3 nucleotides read TGTGCCAGCACCCCCGGATCGGCTGAAGCTTTCTTT. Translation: CASTPGSAEAFF.

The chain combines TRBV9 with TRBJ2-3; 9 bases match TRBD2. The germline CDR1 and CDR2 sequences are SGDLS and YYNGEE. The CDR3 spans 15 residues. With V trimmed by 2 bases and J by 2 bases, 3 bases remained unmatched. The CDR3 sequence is CASSVGLANTDTQYF. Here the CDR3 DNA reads TGTGCCAGCAGCGTTGGACTAGCGAACACAGATACGCAGTATTTT.

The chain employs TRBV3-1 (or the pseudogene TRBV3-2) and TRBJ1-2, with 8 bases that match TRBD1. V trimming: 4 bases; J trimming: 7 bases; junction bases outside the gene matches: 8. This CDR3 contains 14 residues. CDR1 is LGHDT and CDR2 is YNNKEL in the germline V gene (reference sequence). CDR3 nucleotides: TGTGCCAGCAGCCTAAGGACAGGGCGAGGTGGCTACACCTTC. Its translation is CASSLRTGRGGYTF.

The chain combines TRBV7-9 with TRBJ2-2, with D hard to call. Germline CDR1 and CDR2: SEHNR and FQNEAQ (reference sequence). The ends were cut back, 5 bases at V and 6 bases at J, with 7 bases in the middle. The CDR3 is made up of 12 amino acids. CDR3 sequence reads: CASSLRSGELFF. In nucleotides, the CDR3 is TGTGCCAGCAGCCTTCGGTCCGGGGAGCTGTTTTTT.

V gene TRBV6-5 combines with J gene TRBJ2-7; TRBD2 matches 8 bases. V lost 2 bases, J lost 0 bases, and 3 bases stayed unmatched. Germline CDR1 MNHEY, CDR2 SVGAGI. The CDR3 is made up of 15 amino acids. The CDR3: CASSYGGTSSYEQYF. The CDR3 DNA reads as TGTGCCAGCAGTTACGGGGGGACTAGCTCCTACGAGCAGTACTTC.

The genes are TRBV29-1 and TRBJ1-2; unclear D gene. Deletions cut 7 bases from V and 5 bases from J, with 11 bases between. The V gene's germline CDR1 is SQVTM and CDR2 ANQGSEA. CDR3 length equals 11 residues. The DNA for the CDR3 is TGCAGCGACTCGGATAATTATGGCTACACCTTC. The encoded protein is CSDSDNYGYTF.

The CDR3 DNA follows: TGTGCCAGCAGCTTAGAGGGGGGGCCCCGTTATGGCTACACCTTC. It specifies CASSLEGGPRYGYTF. The rearrangement uses TRBV11-2 and TRBJ1-2, with a possible D match to TRBD1 (6 bases). The CDR3 runs 15 residues. Germline-derived CDR1 and CDR2 are SGHAT and FQNNGV. V lost 0 bases and J 5 bases, leaving 13 bases between the germline ends.

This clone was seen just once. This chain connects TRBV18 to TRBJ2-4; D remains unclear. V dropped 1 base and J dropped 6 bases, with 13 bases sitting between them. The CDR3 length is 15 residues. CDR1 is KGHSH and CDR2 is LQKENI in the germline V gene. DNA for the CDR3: TGTGCCAGCTCACCACGCGACACCTGGGGAAACATTCAGTACTTC. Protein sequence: CASSPRDTWGNIQYF.

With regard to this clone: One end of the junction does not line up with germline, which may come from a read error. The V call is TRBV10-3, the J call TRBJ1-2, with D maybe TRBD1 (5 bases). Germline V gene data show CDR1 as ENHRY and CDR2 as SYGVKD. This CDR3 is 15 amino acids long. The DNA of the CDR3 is TGTGCCATCAGTAGGGACCGTGCTACTAAGTATGGCTACACCTTC. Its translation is CAISRDRATKYGYTF.

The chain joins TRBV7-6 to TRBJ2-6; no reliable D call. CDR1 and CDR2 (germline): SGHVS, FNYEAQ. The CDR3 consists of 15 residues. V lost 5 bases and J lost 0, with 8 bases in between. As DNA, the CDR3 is TGTGCCAGCAGCCCATTGATCTCTGGGGCCAACGTCCTGACTTTC. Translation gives CASSPLISGANVLTF.